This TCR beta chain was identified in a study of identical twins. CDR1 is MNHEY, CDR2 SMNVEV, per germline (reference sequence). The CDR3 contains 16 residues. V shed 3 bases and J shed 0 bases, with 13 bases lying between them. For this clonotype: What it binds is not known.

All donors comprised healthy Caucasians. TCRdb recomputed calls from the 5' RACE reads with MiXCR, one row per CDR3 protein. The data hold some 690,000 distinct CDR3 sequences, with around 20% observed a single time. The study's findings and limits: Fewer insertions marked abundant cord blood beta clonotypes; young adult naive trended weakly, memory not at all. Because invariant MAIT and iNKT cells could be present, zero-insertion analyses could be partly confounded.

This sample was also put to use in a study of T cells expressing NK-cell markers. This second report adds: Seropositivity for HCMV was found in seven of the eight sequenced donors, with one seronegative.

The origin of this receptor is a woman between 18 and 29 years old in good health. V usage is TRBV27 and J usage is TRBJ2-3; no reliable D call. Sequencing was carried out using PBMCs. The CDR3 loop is CASSFLRTRSTDTQYF. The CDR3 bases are TGTGCCAGCAGTTTCCTCCGGACCCGGAGCACAGATACGCAGTATTTT.